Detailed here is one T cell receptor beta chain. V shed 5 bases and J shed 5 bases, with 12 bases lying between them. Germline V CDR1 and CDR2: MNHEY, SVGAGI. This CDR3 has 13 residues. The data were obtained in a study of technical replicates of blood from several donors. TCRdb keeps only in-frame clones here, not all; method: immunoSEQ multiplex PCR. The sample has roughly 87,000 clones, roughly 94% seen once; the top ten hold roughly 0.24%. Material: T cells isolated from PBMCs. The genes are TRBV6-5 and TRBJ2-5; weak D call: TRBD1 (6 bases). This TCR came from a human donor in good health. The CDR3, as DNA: TGTGCCAGCAGTAGGCTGCAGGGGGAGACCCAGTACTTC. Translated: CASSRLQGETQYF.